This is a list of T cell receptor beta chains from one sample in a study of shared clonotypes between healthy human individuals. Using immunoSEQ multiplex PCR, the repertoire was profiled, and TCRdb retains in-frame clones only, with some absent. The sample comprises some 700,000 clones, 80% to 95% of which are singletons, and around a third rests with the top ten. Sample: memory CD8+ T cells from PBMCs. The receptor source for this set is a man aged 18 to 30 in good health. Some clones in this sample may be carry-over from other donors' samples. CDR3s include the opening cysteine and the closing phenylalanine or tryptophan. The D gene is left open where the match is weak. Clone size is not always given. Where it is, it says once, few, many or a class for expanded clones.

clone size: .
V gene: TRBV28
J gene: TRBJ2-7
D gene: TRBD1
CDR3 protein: CASSHYRDRGFPYEQYF
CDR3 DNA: TGTGCCAGCAGCCACTACCGGGACAGGGGGTTTCCCTACGAGCAGTACTTC

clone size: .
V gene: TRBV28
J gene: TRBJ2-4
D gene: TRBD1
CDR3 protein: CASSFPRQGPKNIQYF
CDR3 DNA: TGTGCCAGCAGTTTCCCCAGACAGGGTCCCAAAAACATTCAGTACTTC

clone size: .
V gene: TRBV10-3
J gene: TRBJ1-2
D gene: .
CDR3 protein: CAISESPSWGYTF
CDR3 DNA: TGTGCCATCAGTGAGTCTCCCTCGTGGGGCTACACCTTC

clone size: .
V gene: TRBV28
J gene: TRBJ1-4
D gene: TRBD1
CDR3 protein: CASSPTGTIEKLFF
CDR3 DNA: TGTGCCAGCAGCCCGACAGGGACGATCGAAAAACTGTTTTTT

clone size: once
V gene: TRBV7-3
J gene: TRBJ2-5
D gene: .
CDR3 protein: CASSLRAGGSRETQYF
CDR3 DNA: TGTGCCAGCAGCTTAAGGGCCGGGGGCTCTCGAGAGACCCAGTACTTC

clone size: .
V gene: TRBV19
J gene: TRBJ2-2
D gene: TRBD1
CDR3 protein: CASSMGQGTGELFF
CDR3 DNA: TGTGCCAGTAGTATGGGACAGGGAACCGGGGAGCTGTTTTTT

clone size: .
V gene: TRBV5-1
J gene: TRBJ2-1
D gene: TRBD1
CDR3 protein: CASRQGRRYNEQFF
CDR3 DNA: TGCGCCAGCAGACAGGGGCGCCGCTACAATGAGCAGTTCTTC

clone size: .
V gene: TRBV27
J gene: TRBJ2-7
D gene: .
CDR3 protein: CASGPTAYEQYF
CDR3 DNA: TGTGCCAGCGGACCCACGGCCTACGAGCAGTACTTC

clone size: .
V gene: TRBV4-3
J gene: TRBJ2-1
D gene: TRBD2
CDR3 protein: CASSQDRTAGPVYNEQFF
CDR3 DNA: TGCGCCAGCAGCCAAGACCGCACAGCGGGGCCCGTCTACAATGAGCAGTTCTTC

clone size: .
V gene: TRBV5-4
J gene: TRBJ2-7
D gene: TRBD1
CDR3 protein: CASSPDPGTGSYEQYF
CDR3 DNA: TGTGCCAGCAGCCCCGACCCAGGGACAGGTTCCTACGAGCAGTACTTC

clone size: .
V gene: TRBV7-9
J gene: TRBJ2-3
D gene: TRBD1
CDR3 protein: CATTRTGISTDTQYF
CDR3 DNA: TGTGCCACCACCCGGACAGGGATTAGTACAGATACGCAGTATTTT

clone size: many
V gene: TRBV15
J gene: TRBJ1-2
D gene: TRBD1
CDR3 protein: CATSRGTGYGYTF
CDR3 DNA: TGTGCCACCAGCAGGGGGACAGGGTATGGCTACACCTTC

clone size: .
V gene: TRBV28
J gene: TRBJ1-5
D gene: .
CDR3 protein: CASRQEARRHQPQHF
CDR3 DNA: TGTGCCAGCAGGCAAGAAGCCCGCAGACATCAGCCCCAGCATTTT

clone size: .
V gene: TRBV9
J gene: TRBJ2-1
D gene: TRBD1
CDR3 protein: CASSPQGTGHYNEQFF
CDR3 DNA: TGTGCCAGCAGCCCGCAGGGGACAGGGCACTACAATGAGCAGTTCTTC

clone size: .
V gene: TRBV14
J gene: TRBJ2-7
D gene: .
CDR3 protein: CASSPSGSYEQYF
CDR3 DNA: TGTGCCAGCAGCCCGTCCGGGTCCTACGAGCAGTACTTC

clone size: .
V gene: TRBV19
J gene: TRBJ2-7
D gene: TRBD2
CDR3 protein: CASSIERETYEQYF
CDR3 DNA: TGTGCCAGTAGTATTGAGCGGGAGACCTACGAGCAGTACTTC

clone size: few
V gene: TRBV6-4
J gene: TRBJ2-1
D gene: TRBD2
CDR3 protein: CASSLTSGDYNEQFF
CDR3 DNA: TGTGCCAGCAGTCTTACTAGCGGGGATTACAATGAGCAGTTCTTC

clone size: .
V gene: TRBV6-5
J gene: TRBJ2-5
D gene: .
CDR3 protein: CASRLAYQETQYF
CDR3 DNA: TGTGCCAGCAGACTGGCTTACCAAGAGACCCAGTACTTC

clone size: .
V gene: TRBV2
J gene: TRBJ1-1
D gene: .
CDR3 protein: CASSEWVNTEAFF
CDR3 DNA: TGTGCCAGCAGTGAATGGGTGAACACTGAAGCTTTCTTT

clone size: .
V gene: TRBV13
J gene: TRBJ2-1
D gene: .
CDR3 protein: CASSSRPRGMVEQFF
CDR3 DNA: TGTGCCAGCAGCTCAAGGCCCCGCGGGATGGTTGAGCAGTTCTTC

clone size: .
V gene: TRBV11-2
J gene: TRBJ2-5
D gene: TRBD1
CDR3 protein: CASSSEDRAVETQYF
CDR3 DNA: TGTGCCAGCAGCTCAGAGGACAGGGCGGTAGAGACCCAGTACTTC

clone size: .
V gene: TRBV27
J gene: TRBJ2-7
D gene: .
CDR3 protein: CASSFAQGYEQYF
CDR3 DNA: TGTGCCAGCAGTTTTGCCCAGGGCTACGAGCAGTACTTC

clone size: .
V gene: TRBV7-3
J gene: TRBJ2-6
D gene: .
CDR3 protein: CASSFGQGVSGANVLTF
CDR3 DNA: TGTGCCAGCAGCTTTGGTCAGGGCGTCTCTGGGGCCAACGTCCTGACTTTC

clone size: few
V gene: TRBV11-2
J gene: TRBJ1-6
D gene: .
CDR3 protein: CASSLGGVSHNSPLHF
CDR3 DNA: TGTGCCAGCAGCTTAGGCGGGGTCTCTCATAATTCACCCCTCCACTTT

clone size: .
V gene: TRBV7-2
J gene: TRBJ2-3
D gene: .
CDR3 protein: CASSLGGSLEYPQYF
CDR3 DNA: TGTGCCAGCAGCTTAGGAGGGAGTCTCGAGTATCCGCAGTATTTT

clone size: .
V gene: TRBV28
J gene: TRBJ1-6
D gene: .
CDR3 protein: CATYPRLGDSPLHF
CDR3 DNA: TGTGCCACCTATCCCAGACTTGGGGATTCACCCCTCCACTTT

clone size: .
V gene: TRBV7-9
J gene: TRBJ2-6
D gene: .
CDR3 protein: CASSLGYSGANVLTF
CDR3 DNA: TGTGCCAGCAGCTTGGGCTACTCTGGGGCCAACGTCCTGACTTTC

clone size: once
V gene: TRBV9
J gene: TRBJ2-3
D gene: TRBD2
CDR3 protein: CASSVSGRGSDTQYF
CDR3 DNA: TGTGCCAGCAGCGTGAGCGGGAGAGGATCAGATACGCAGTATTTT

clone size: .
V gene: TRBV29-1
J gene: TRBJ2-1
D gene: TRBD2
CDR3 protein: CSVLAGGEQFF
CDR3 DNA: TGCAGCGTTCTAGCGGGGGGTGAGCAGTTCTTC

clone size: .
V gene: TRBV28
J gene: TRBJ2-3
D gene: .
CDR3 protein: CASSLRLSYTDTQYF
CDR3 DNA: TGTGCCAGCAGTCTGAGACTAAGTTATACAGATACGCAGTATTTT

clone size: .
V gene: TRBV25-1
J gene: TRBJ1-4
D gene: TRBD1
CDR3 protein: CASIGQGKKLFF
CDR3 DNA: TGTGCCAGCATCGGACAGGGGAAAAAACTGTTTTTT

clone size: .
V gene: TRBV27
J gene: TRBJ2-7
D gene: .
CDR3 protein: CASSLIGSSYEQYF
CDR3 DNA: TGTGCCAGCAGTTTAATAGGTTCCTCCTACGAGCAGTACTTC

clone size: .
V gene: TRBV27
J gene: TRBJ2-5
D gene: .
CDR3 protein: CASRSLGQGTQYF
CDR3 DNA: TGTGCCAGCAGGTCTCTCGGTCAGGGGACCCAGTACTTC

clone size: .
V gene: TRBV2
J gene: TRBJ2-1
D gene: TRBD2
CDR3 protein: CASSERRLAGVSYNEQFF
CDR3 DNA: TGTGCCAGCAGTGAAAGAAGGCTAGCGGGAGTATCCTACAATGAGCAGTTCTTC

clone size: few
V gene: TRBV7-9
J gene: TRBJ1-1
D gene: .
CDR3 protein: CASSQKLDGSTEAFF
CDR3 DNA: TGTGCCAGCAGCCAAAAACTAGACGGATCCACTGAAGCTTTCTTT

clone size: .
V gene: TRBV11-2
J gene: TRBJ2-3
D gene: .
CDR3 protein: CASSFANGYRRPDTQYF
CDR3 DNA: TGTGCCAGCAGCTTCGCCAACGGCTACAGGAGGCCAGATACGCAGTATTTT

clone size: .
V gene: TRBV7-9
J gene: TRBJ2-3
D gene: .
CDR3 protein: CASPSDAGFPTDTQYF
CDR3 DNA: TGTGCCAGCCCAAGCGACGCGGGGTTCCCCACAGATACGCAGTATTTT

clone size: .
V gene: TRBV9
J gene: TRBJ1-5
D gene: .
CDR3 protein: CASSSGGNQPQHF
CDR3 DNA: TGTGCCAGCAGTTCAGGGGGCAATCAGCCCCAGCATTTT

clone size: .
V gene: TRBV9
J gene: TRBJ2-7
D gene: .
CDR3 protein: CASSVGLGMGSYEQYF
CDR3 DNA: TGTGCCAGCAGCGTAGGCCTGGGCATGGGCTCCTACGAGCAGTACTTC

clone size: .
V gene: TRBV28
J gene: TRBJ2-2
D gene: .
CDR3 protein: CASTTPSQLNTGELFF
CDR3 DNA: TGTGCCAGCACCACGCCTTCACAGTTGAACACCGGGGAGCTGTTTTTT

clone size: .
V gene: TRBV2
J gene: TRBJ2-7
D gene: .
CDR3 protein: CASREGFSYEQYF
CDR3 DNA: TGTGCCAGCAGGGAGGGGTTCTCCTACGAGCAGTACTTC

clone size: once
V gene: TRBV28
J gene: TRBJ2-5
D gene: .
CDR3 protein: CASSFRQEQETQYF
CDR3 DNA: TGTGCCAGCAGTTTTCGACAGGAGCAAGAGACCCAGTACTTC

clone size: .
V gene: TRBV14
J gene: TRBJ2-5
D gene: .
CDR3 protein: CASSQVIRQTQYF
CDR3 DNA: TGTGCCAGCAGCCAAGTTATCCGGCAGACCCAGTACTTC

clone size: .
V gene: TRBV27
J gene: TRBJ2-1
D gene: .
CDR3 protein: CASFLQNEQFF
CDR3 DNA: TGTGCCAGCTTCCTCCAGAATGAGCAGTTCTTC

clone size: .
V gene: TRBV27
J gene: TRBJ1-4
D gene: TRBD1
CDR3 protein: CASSGQDNEKLFF
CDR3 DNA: TGTGCCAGCAGCGGACAGGATAATGAAAAACTGTTTTTT

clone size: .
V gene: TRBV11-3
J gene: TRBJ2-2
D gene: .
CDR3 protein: CASSLDADTGELFF
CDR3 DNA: TGTGCCAGCAGCTTAGACGCGGACACCGGGGAGCTGTTTTTT

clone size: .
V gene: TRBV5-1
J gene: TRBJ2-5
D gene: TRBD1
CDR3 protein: CASSPEGTATLETQYF
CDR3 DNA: TGCGCCAGCAGCCCGGAAGGGACAGCTACGCTCGAGACCCAGTACTTC

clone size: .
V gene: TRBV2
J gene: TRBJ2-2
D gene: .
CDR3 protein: CASKTVGTGELFF
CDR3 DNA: TGTGCCAGCAAGACAGTGGGCACCGGGGAGCTGTTTTTT

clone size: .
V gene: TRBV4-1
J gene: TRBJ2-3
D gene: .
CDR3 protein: CASSQDKGRDTQYF
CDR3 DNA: TGCGCCAGCAGCCAAGACAAAGGAAGAGATACGCAGTATTTT

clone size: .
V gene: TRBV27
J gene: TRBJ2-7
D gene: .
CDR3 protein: CASSLPRRDSWAYEQYF
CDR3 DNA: TGTGCCAGCAGTTTACCTCGACGGGACTCCTGGGCCTACGAGCAGTACTTC

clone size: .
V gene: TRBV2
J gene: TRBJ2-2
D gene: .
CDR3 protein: CASTKGGELFF
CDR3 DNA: TGTGCCAGTACCAAGGGGGGGGAGCTGTTTTTT

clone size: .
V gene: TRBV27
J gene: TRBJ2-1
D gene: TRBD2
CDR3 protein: CASSLTSGMGDEQFF
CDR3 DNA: TGTGCCAGCAGTTTGACTAGCGGGATGGGCGATGAGCAGTTCTTC

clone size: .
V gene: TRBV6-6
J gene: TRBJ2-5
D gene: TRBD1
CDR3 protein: CASSSGTGKDWETQYF
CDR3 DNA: TGTGCCAGCAGTTCTGGGACAGGGAAAGATTGGGAGACCCAGTACTTC